The 25 T cell receptor beta chains below come from one sample, sequenced in a study of T cells in women clearing cervical HPV infection. The protocol was immunoSEQ multiplex PCR, while the TCRdb copy is restricted to in-frame clones and leaves out a portion. This table lists 44,000 or so clones. The sample taken for sequencing was blood buffy coat. These receptors all stem from a woman aged 18 to 69 with a cervical HPV16 infection that either progressed to CIN3+ or cleared (not recorded which).

A word on this clone: The read terminates 3 residues ahead of where the CDR3 ends, so the germline J gene completes it. This sequence joins TRBV7-6 and TRBJ2-3; 8 bases align to TRBD2. Germline V gives CDR1 SGHVS, CDR2 FNYEAQ. J was trimmed by 0 bases and V by 5 bases; bases with no gene match: 4. There are 15 residues in the CDR3. CDR3 bases read: TGTGCCAGCAGCCCCGGGGGGGCGAGCACAGATACG. Protein product: CASSPGGASTDT. The full CDR3 sequence reads CASSPGGASTDTQYF.

In regard to this clone: From the germline J gene comes the end of the CDR3, since the read stops 3 residues before it. The V call is TRBV12-3 or TRBV12-4, the J call TRBJ1-3, with 7 positions matching TRBD1. CDR3 length: 14 residues. V was clipped by 5 bases and J by 4 bases; unmatched bases: 5. The part of the CDR3 DNA that was read is TGTGCCAGCAGTCAAGGGACAGTCGGAAACACC. It encodes CASSQGTVGNT. The entire CDR3 sequence reads CASSQGTVGNTIYF.

A note on this clone: Read data end 3 residues before the CDR3 end; the end is taken from the germline J gene. The genes are TRBV7-9 and TRBJ2-3; D perhaps matches TRBD2 (6 bases). V was pared by 0 bases and J by 0 bases, with 7 bases between. The CDR3 length is 15 residues. Per the germline V gene, CDR1 is SEHNR and CDR2 is FQNEAQ (reference sequence). Partial CDR3 DNA: TGTGCCAGCAGCTTAGCAGGGACTAGCACAGATACG. It encodes CASSLAGTSTDT. The complete CDR3 sequence is CASSLAGTSTDTQYF. Full variable domain (rest looked up from reference TRBV7-9 and TRBJ2-3): DTGVSQNPRHKITKRGQNVTFRCDPISEHNRLYWYRQTLGQGPEFLTYFQNEAQLEKSRLLSDRFSAERPKGSFSTLEIQRTEQGDSAMYLCASSLAGTSTDTQYFGPGTRLTVL.

CDR3 bases read: TGTGCCAGCAGTTCGTCGAGGGGGGGCCAGGGAGAGACC. Its protein is CASSSSRGGQGET. In full, the CDR3 reads CASSSSRGGQGETQYF. This chain connects TRBV6-2 or TRBV6-3 to TRBJ2-5, with D perhaps TRBD2 (7 bases). The DNA ends 3 residues before the CDR3 does, and the rest of the CDR3 is filled in from the germline J gene. V was shortened by 4 bases and J by 4 bases, with 19 bases between the two germline ends. Germline V gene lookup returns CDR1 MNHEY and CDR2 SVGEGT. The CDR3 spans 16 residues.

Notes on this clone: The CDR3 end lies 3 residues beyond the end of the read and is filled in from the germline J gene. V usage is TRBV28 and J usage is TRBJ2-3, with D perhaps TRBD1 (7 bases). V lost 9 bases and J lost 1, with 20 bases in between. This CDR3 has 16 amino acids. Germline V CDR1 and CDR2: MDHEN, SYDVKM. The covered CDR3 bases are TGTGCCAGTCGGAGGGGGCTCGATTTTGGCACAGATACG. Translation gives CASRRGLDFGTDT. The full CDR3 reads CASRRGLDFGTDTQYF.

Notes on this clone: The read halts 3 residues ahead of the CDR3 end, with the missing end drawn from the germline J gene. The genes are TRBV9 and TRBJ2-5; D gene uncertain. Germline V CDR1 and CDR2: SGDLS, YYNGEE. The CDR3 is 14 residues long. Trimming took 4 bases from V and 0 from J, leaving 10 bases between them. Partial CDR3 DNA: TGTGCCAGCAGCCCCGAGGTCTACCAAGAGACC. It specifies CASSPEVYQET. The full-length CDR3 reads as CASSPEVYQETQYF.

About this clone itself: The CDR3 end lies 3 residues beyond the end of the read and is filled in from the germline J gene. This rearrangement joins TRBV18 to TRBJ2-5; D is possibly TRBD1 (6 bases). CDR1 and CDR2 (germline): KGHSH, LQKENI. There are 14 residues in the CDR3. The ends were cut back, 8 bases at V and 2 bases at J, with 15 bases in the middle. The sequenced CDR3 bases are TGTGCCAGCACGAAAACCGGACAGCAAGAGACC. Translating it yields CASTKTGQQET. In full, the CDR3 is CASTKTGQQETQYF.

As concerns this clone: Coverage ceases 3 residues before the CDR3 finishes, and the germline J gene fills in the end. The chain carries TRBV28 and TRBJ1-5; D perhaps matches TRBD1 (5 bases). V dropped 8 bases and J dropped 4 bases, with 15 bases sitting between them. Germline CDR1 MDHEN, CDR2 SYDVKM. CDR3 size: 14 residues. The sequenced CDR3 bases are TGTGCCAGCTCACTAACACAGGCAAATCAGCCC. Translation gives CASSLTQANQP. The entire CDR3 protein reads CASSLTQANQPQHF.

On this clone: The missing CDR3 end, 3 residues past where the read stops, is filled in from the germline J gene. The chain links TRBV5-1 to TRBJ2-5, with 11 bases matching TRBD2. V dropped 0 bases and J dropped 0; count of bases not matched to a gene: 4. CDR3 length equals 17 residues. The germline gives CDR1 SGHRS, CDR2 YFSETQ. The part of the CDR3 DNA that was read is TGCGCCAGCAGCTTGGCTAGCGGGGGGCTCTACCAAGAGACC. Its protein product is CASSLASGGLYQET. The whole CDR3 reads CASSLASGGLYQETQYF.

Concerning this clone: The CDR3 end lies 3 residues beyond the end of the read and is filled in from the germline J gene. V and J are TRBV5-4 and TRBJ1-5, with D hard to call. Germline CDR1 and CDR2: SGHNT and YYREEE (reference sequence). This CDR3 is built from 14 residues. Trimming cost V 3 bases and J 7 bases, with 14 bases left between them. Incomplete CDR3 DNA: TGTGCCAGCAGCTGGCAGGCCTTGGAACAGCCC. This gives the protein CASSWQALEQP. The entire CDR3 reads CASSWQALEQPQHF.

About this clone: The DNA ends 3 residues before the CDR3 does, and the rest of the CDR3 is filled in from the germline J gene. V is TRBV5-1 and J is TRBJ1-2; tentatively, D is TRBD1 (6 bases). The V gene lost 4 bases and the J gene lost 7 bases, with 23 bases spanning the gap. CDR1 and CDR2 (germline): SGHRS, YFSETQ. The CDR3 has 16 amino acids. The CDR3 here is CASSHLARGKGVGYTF. The sequenced CDR3 bases are TGCGCCAGCAGCCATCTCGCCAGGGGTAAAGGAGTTGGC.

About this clone itself: The read stops 3 residues short of the end of the CDR3; the missing end is completed from the germline J gene. This sample also contains other DNA sequences that code for the same CDR3. V is TRBV19 and J is TRBJ1-5; perhaps TRBD1 as D (6 bases). The germline V gene has CDR1 LNHDA and CDR2 SQIVND (reference sequence). The CDR3 is 15 amino acids. V was cut by 9 bases and J by 3 bases, with 18 bases left in between. The CDR3 DNA, read in part, is TGTGCCAGCAACGGGGGGCAGGGACTCAATCAGCCC. Translated: CASNGGQGLNQP. The CDR3 as a whole reads CASNGGQGLNQPQHF.

The CDR3 sequence: CASSSQTVSYEQYF. CDR3 DNA, as far as it was read: TGTGCCAGCTCGTCACAGACAGTCTCCTACGAG. The chain uses TRBV18 and TRBJ2-7; maybe TRBD1 (5 bases). The DNA ends 3 residues before the CDR3 does, and the rest of the CDR3 is filled in from the germline J gene. V shed 6 bases and J shed 0 bases, with 12 bases lying between them. CDR1 and CDR2 (germline): KGHSH, LQKENI. This CDR3 region has 14 residues. Full variable domain (missing parts from reference TRBV18 and TRBJ2-7): NAGVMQNPRHLVRRRGQEARLRCSPMKGHSHVYWYRQLPEEGLKFMVYLQKENIIDESGMPKERFSAEFPKEGPSILRIQQVVRGDSAAYFCASSSQTVSYEQYFGPGTRLTVT.

For this clone: The DNA ends 3 residues before the CDR3 does, and the rest of the CDR3 is filled in from the germline J gene. The chain links TRBV19 to TRBJ2-1; tentatively, D is TRBD1 (6 bases). The CDR3 runs to 18 residues. Germline CDR1 LNHDA, CDR2 SQIVND (reference sequence). V lost 10 bases and J lost 4, with 29 bases in between. CDR3 in amino acids: CATQRRGGRALEYNEQFF. Incomplete CDR3 DNA: TGTGCCACCCAGCGTCGAGGGGGACGGGCCCTAGAGTACAATGAG. Together with reference TRBV19 and TRBJ2-1, the CDR3 gives the full variable domain: DGGITQSPKYLFRKEGQNVTLSCEQNLNHDAMYWYRQDPGQGLRLIYYSQIVNDFQKGDIAEGYSVSREKKESFPLTVTSAQKNPTAFYLCATQRRGGRALEYNEQFFGPGTRLTVL.

In the case of this clone: Read data end 3 residues before the CDR3 end; the end is taken from the germline J gene. The V call is TRBV18, the J call TRBJ2-7, with D perhaps TRBD2 (6 bases). Germline V gives CDR1 KGHSH, CDR2 LQKENI. V lost 5 bases and J 0 bases, leaving 14 bases between the germline ends. The CDR3 runs to 15 residues. CDR3: CASSTGGLLSYEQYF. Incomplete CDR3 DNA: TGTGCCAGCTCAACAGGAGGGCTGCTCTCCTACGAG.

Comments on this clone: The sequence runs out 3 residues before the end of the CDR3; the remainder is reconstructed from the germline J gene. The V and J genes are TRBV20-1 and TRBJ1-3, with 7 bases that match TRBD1. Germline-derived CDR1 and CDR2 are DFQATT and SNEGSKA (reference sequence). Trimming at V came to 6 bases and at J to 3 bases, leaving 5 bases not matched to a gene. This CDR3 spans 13 amino acids. Incomplete CDR3 DNA: TGCAGTGCCTACGGGACAGTTGGAAACACC. This encodes CSAYGTVGNT. The complete CDR3 protein is CSAYGTVGNTIYF.

Details on this clone: The missing CDR3 end, 3 residues past where the read stops, is filled in from the germline J gene. J is TRBJ1-4 and V is TRBV2; possibly TRBD1 for D (5 bases). Germline assignment: CDR1 SNHLY and CDR2 FYNNEI. This CDR3 has 17 residues. CDR3 DNA (partial): TGTGCCAGCAGTGGGAGTTTAGCAGGCTCTGGGGCCAACGTA. Translating it yields CASSGSLAGSGANV. The entire CDR3 protein is CASSGSLAGSGANVLFF.

CDR3 DNA (partial): TGTGCCAGCAGCTTCAGGACAGGGGGTGAAAAG. It encodes CASSFRTGGEK. The whole CDR3 is CASSFRTGGEKLFF. This chain connects TRBV7-9 to TRBJ2-2, with 10 positions matching TRBD1. The CDR3 end falls 3 residues outside the read, so it is completed with the germline J gene. Per the germline V gene, CDR1 is SEHNR and CDR2 is FQNEAQ (reference sequence). The CDR3 sequence is 14 residues long.

Of note for this clone: The missing CDR3 end, 3 residues past where the read stops, is filled in from the germline J gene. J is TRBJ1-2 and V is TRBV20-1; D is unresolved. The germline V gene encodes CDR1 DFQATT and CDR2 SNEGSKA (reference sequence). The CDR3 has 13 residues. V was clipped by 1 base and J by 6 bases, with 12 bases between them. CDR3 region: CSARAPGVNGYTF. The covered CDR3 bases are TGCAGTGCTAGAGCACCCGGGGTCAATGGC.

Comments on this clone: The read gets to within 3 residues of the CDR3 end, and the germline J gene fills in the rest. The chain has TRBV14 and TRBJ1-4, with D perhaps matching TRBD1 (6 bases). Germline CDR1 is SGHDN and CDR2 is FVKESK. The CDR3 extends over 18 amino acids. The V and J ends lost 9 bases and 0 bases respectively, with 23 bases between them. The DNA read from the CDR3 is TGTGCCAGAGCCGAGAATTGGGACACACTTGCAACTAATGAAAAA. Its protein product is CARAENWDTLATNEK. The full CDR3 reads CARAENWDTLATNEKLFF.

Comments on this clone: The read gets to within 3 residues of the CDR3 end, and the germline J gene fills in the rest. V gene TRBV7-3 combines with J gene TRBJ2-5; possibly TRBD1 for D (5 bases). The CDR3 has 15 residues. CDR1 and CDR2 from the germline V gene are SGHTA and FQGTGA. V lost 4 bases and J 1 base, leaving 13 bases between the germline ends. The CDR3 spells CASSSIPQAQETQYF. The CDR3 DNA, read in part, is TGTGCCAGCAGCTCCATCCCACAGGCCCAAGAGACC.

A remark on this clone: The read is 3 residues too short to cover the CDR3 end, so that end is filled in from the germline J gene. The genes are TRBV7-3 and TRBJ2-1; D might be TRBD2 (5 bases). V lost 3 bases and J lost 6, with 12 bases in between. This CDR3 has 14 amino acids. CDR1 SGHTA and CDR2 FQGTGA come from the germline V gene. The sequenced part of the CDR3 DNA is TGTGCCAGCAGCTTTGGGCCCAGCGGCAATGAG. Residues: CASSFGPSGNE. The entire CDR3 reads CASSFGPSGNEQFF.

About this clone: Read coverage stops 3 residues before the CDR3 terminus; the germline J gene supplies the remainder. The chain carries TRBV4-2 and TRBJ1-4; D is possibly TRBD1 (6 bases). V was cut by 4 bases and J by 0 bases, with 24 bases left in between. Per germline, CDR1 LGHNA and CDR2 YNFKEQ. The CDR3 totals 20 residues. The CDR3 spells CASSRRGGRGEGATNEKLFF. The sequenced CDR3 bases are TGTGCCAGCAGCCGGCGGGGGGGAAGAGGAGAGGGGGCAACTAATGAAAAA.

A word on this clone: The junction shows a germline mismatch at one end, possibly a read error. The read gets to within 3 residues of the CDR3 end, and the germline J gene fills in the rest. The genes are TRBV10-3 and TRBJ2-2; maybe TRBD1 (6 bases). There are 16 residues in the CDR3. The germline CDR1 and CDR2 sequences are ENHRY and SYGVKD. This chain's CDR3 is CVISESTGPRGGELFF. The CDR3 DNA, read in part, is TGTGTCATCAGTGAGTCGACAGGCCCCAGGGGCGGGGAG.

For this clone: The read gets to within 3 residues of the CDR3 end, and the germline J gene fills in the rest. The gene calls are TRBV7-6 and TRBJ1-4; TRBD1 might be the D (6 bases). Trimming took 5 bases from V and 8 from J, leaving 15 bases between them. Germline CDR1 and CDR2: SGHVS and FNYEAQ. This CDR3 has 14 residues. The CDR3 reads CASSRSGGQEKLFF. The sequenced part of the CDR3 DNA is TGTGCCAGCAGCCGGTCGGGGGGGCAAGAAAAA.